Listed below are T cell receptor beta chains from one sample, sequenced in a study of graft-versus-host responses after intestinal transplantation. Assay used: immunoSEQ multiplex PCR; TCRdb lists only in-frame clones, some missing. The table lists under 2,000 clones, around 93% of them singletons. The sequences come from PBMCs, collected 16 days after intestinal transplant. The receptor set was obtained from a human patient who received an intestinal transplant, so some T cells may come from the graft donor. The CDR3 runs from the conserved cysteine through the conserved F or W. D genes are given only for firm matches. Clone size is stated in some rows and not others, as once, few, many or a class when expanded.

j_call d_call clone_size v_call cdr3_nt cdr3_aa
TRBJ2-7 - - TRBV14 TGTGCCAGCAGCCAAGATGGGCAGGGACTTTACGAGCAGTACTTC CASSQDGQGLYEQYF
TRBJ2-1 TRBD2 - TRBV10-3 TGTGCCACACTAGCGACGGCCTACAATGAGCAGTTCTTC CATLATAYNEQFF
TRBJ2-3 - - TRBV19 TGTGCCAGTAGCCCAGCCACAGATACGCAGTATTTT CASSPATDTQYF
TRBJ2-1 - - TRBV11-2 TGTGCCAGCAGCCAAGGCCGGGACATATACAATGAGCAGTTCTTC CASSQGRDIYNEQFF
TRBJ2-5 - - TRBV30 TGTGCCTGGACGGGGACTTCCCAAGAGACCCAGTACTTC CAWTGTSQETQYF
TRBJ2-6 - - TRBV28 TGTGCCAGCTCGTCAGGGCTCCTGTATGCTGGGGCCAACGTCCTGACTTTC CASSSGLLYAGANVLTF
TRBJ2-3 - - TRBV4-2 TGTGCCAGCAGCCAACGAAGTGGGGATACGCAGTATTTT CASSQRSGDTQYF
TRBJ2-7 - - TRBV11-2 TGTGCCAGCAGCTTAGTTGAGGGATACGAGCAGTACTTC CASSLVEGYEQYF
TRBJ2-3 - once TRBV27 TGTGCCAGCAGTCCGCACAGCAGGACCATAAACTCGGATACGCAGTATTTT CASSPHSRTINSDTQYF
TRBJ1-6 TRBD1 - TRBV5-1 TGCGCCAGCAGCTTGGGGCAGGGGGCGTCACCCCTCCACTTT CASSLGQGASPLHF
TRBJ2-3 TRBD2 - TRBV2 TGTGCCAGCATGGGACTAGCGGGCGCTGGGAGCACAGATACGCAGTATTTT CASMGLAGAGSTDTQYF
TRBJ2-3 - - TRBV15 TGTGCCACCAGCAGAGACAGGGAGAAAGATACGCAGTATTTT CATSRDREKDTQYF
TRBJ2-7 TRBD1 once TRBV5-1 TGCGCCAGCTCCCGGACAGGGAAAACCAACGAGCAGTACTTC CASSRTGKTNEQYF
TRBJ2-7 TRBD2 - TRBV30 TGTGCCTGCAGCGGGAGGGCTAACGAGCAGTACTTC CACSGRANEQYF
TRBJ2-1 TRBD1 - TRBV2 TGTGCCGTAAACCGGGACAGGGCGAATGAGCAGTTCTTC CAVNRDRANEQFF
TRBJ1-1 - - TRBV5-1 TGCGCCAGCAGCTTGGTTGGACGGCCGTTGAACACTGAAGCTTTCTTT CASSLVGRPLNTEAFF
TRBJ1-1 - - TRBV10-2 TGCGCCAGCAGTGAGAGGACAGTTAAGGCCACTGAAGCTTTCTTT CASSERTVKATEAFF
TRBJ1-1 - - TRBV19 TGTGCCAGTAGTACCCTCCAGACACCCTTAAACACTGAAGCTTTCTTT CASSTLQTPLNTEAFF
TRBJ1-5 - once TRBV12-5 TGTGCTAGTGGTTTGGTACAAGGGATTGGGTACAATCAGCCCCAGCATTTT CASGLVQGIGYNQPQHF
TRBJ1-4 - - TRBV6-5 TGTGCCAGCGGTGGCAGATGGAATGAAAAACTGTTTTTT CASGGRWNEKLFF
TRBJ2-3 - - TRBV20-1 TGCAGTGCTAGATGGGGGGATACGCAGTATTTT CSARWGDTQYF
TRBJ1-1 - - TRBV28 TGTGCCAGCAGTCATATATGGGACCCTAGGAACACTGAAGCTTTCTTT CASSHIWDPRNTEAFF
TRBJ2-2 - once TRBV13 TGTGCCAGCAGCTTAGGAGTAGCGGTCGGGGAGCTGTTTTTT CASSLGVAVGELFF
TRBJ2-7 TRBD2 - TRBV18 TGTGCCAGCTCACGTGGGACTACAACCTACGAGCAGTACTTC CASSRGTTTYEQYF
TRBJ2-7 - once TRBV23-1 TGCGCCAGCAGTCAATCAGGACAAAGCTCCTACGAGCAGTACTTC CASSQSGQSSYEQYF
TRBJ2-7 - - TRBV6-5 TGTGCCAGCAGTTACTCAGCAGACCTAATCTACGAGCAGTACTTC CASSYSADLIYEQYF
TRBJ2-5 - - TRBV6-5 TGTGCCAGCAGTTACTCCGGCCAAGAGACCCAGTACTTC CASSYSGQETQYF
TRBJ2-3 - - TRBV28 TGTGCCAGCAGTTTATGGAGCAGCACAGATACGCAGTATTTT CASSLWSSTDTQYF
TRBJ2-7 - - TRBV5-6 TGTGCCAGCAGCTTGAGTCCCCCACCCTACGAGCAGTACTTC CASSLSPPPYEQYF
TRBJ2-7 - - TRBV9 TGTGCCAGCAGCGTCCGGGACCTGCCTTACGAGCAGTACTTC CASSVRDLPYEQYF
TRBJ2-4 - - TRBV11-2 TGTGCCAGCAGCTCCGGTGCGGCCAAAAACATTCAGTACTTC CASSSGAAKNIQYF
TRBJ1-1 - - TRBV10-3 TGTGCCATCAGTGAGGAGGTCAGCACTGAAGCTTTCTTT CAISEEVSTEAFF
TRBJ1-4 - - TRBV6-1 TGTGCCAGCAGTGAAGAAGGCGGTAATGAAAAACTGTTTTTT CASSEEGGNEKLFF
TRBJ1-5 - - TRBV15 TGTGCCACCAGCATGGGTTGGGGGAATCAGCCCCAGCATTTT CATSMGWGNQPQHF
TRBJ2-7 TRBD2 - TRBV7-9 TGTGCCAGCAGCTTACTCGTGGGACTAGCGGCTTACGAGCAGTACTTC CASSLLVGLAAYEQYF
TRBJ1-3 - - TRBV5-1 TGCGCCAGCAGCTTGATATCTGGAAACACCATATATTTT CASSLISGNTIYF
TRBJ2-4 TRBD2 once TRBV13 TGTGCCAGCAGCTTAGGGTCAAGCGCGTTCCATCGGGGGGGGCCTATTCAGTACTTC CASSLGSSAFHRGGPIQYF